These 32 T cell receptor beta chains were all obtained from the same sample, sequenced in a study of T-cell reconstitution after alpha-beta-depleted transplantation in children. Unique molecular identifiers tagged the TCRbeta library. TCRdb re-analysed the PCR reads in MiXCR, keeping a single row per CDR3 protein. The repertoire holds 450,000 to 550,000 distinct CDR3 sequences, with about an eighth as singletons. The sequenced sample was PBMCs, mostly from graft donor cells, obtained 180 days after TCRalphabeta/CD19-depleted stem cell transplant. The receptors shown here come from a female patient younger than 10 who had a stem cell transplant for aplastic anemia, so the T cells may come from the graft donor.

The chain recombines TRBV4-2 with TRBJ1-1; D not certain. Germline V CDR1 and CDR2: LGHNA, YNFKEQ. The CDR3 contains 17 residues. With 0 bases removed from V and 1 base from J, the gap between germline ends came to 15 bases. The CDR3 sequence is CASSQESQVSRNTEAFF. The CDR3 nucleotides are TGTGCCAGCAGCCAAGAATCCCAGGTTTCGAGGAACACTGAAGCTTTCTTT.

The rearrangement joins TRBV12-3 or TRBV12-4 to TRBJ2-5; no firm D call. The CDR3 is 15 amino acids. V lost 6 bases and J 2 bases, leaving 16 bases between the germline ends. In DNA, the CDR3 is TGTGCCAGCAGCCTACCCGGAACTCGGCAAGAGACCCAGTACTTC. Translating it yields CASSLPGTRQETQYF.

The chain links TRBV28 to TRBJ2-7; TRBD2 aligns across 8 bases. CDR3 length: 13 residues. V lost 2 bases and J lost 7; bases outside the gene matches: 4. Germline CDR1 is MDHEN and CDR2 is SYDVKM. DNA of the CDR3: TGTGCCAGCAGTTTAGGACTAGCAATTGAGCAGTACTTC. Encoded protein: CASSLGLAIEQYF.

V usage is TRBV15 and J usage is TRBJ2-2; TRBD2 aligns across 7 bases. This CDR3 region has 14 residues. V was pared by 6 bases and J by 1 base, with 2 bases of the junction left unmatched. The germline CDR1 and CDR2 sequences are LNHNV and YYDKDF (reference sequence). The CDR3 reads CATRWGGNTGELFF. The CDR3 DNA sequence: TGTGCCACCAGGTGGGGGGGGAACACCGGGGAGCTGTTTTTT.

The table lists this clonotype with a few counts. This chain uses TRBV6-5 with TRBJ1-4; D is perhaps TRBD1 (5 bases). Germline V gene sequence: CDR1 MNHEY, CDR2 SVGAGI. Trimming removed 8 bases from V and 8 bases from J, with 9 bases in between. CDR3 length: 11 residues. This CDR3 reads CASLEGEKLFF. The CDR3 DNA is TGTGCCAGCCTCGAGGGGGAAAAACTGTTTTTT.

This clonotype has more than one count but fewer than ten. The J gene is TRBJ2-7, the V gene TRBV5-1; D gene ambiguous. This CDR3 contains 13 residues. Between the trimmed V and J ends, which lost 2 bases and 3 bases, there was a span of 9 bases. Germline V gives CDR1 SGHRS, CDR2 YFSETQ. The DNA of the CDR3 is TGCGCCAGCAGCTTAGAACACGGCTACGAGCAGTACGTC. Its translation: CASSLEHGYEQYV.

This chain links TRBV27 with TRBJ2-7; 7 bases agree with TRBD1. CDR3 length: 15 residues. Unmatched junction bases numbered 11, after V lost 3 bases and J lost 6 bases. Per germline, CDR1 MNHEY and CDR2 SMNVEV (reference sequence). The CDR3 nucleotides are TGTGCCAGCAGTTTCCTCGACAGGGTGTCTTCCGAGCAGTACTTC. It encodes CASSFLDRVSSEQYF.

The chain couples TRBV7-9 to TRBJ2-1; 12 bases are shared with TRBD2. Germline lookup yields CDR1 SEHNR and CDR2 FQNEAQ (reference sequence). The CDR3 runs to 16 residues. With V trimmed by 6 bases and J by 8 bases, 11 bases remained unmatched. This CDR3 reads CASSSTSGRREDEQFF. The CDR3 nucleotides are TGTGCCAGCAGTTCTACTAGCGGGAGGCGTGAGGATGAGCAGTTCTTC.

The chain is built from TRBV6-5 and TRBJ2-1; 14 nucleotides agree with TRBD2. The CDR3 is 19 amino acids. V shed 2 bases, J shed 12 bases, and the junction held 18 bases outside the gene matches. Looked up from germline, CDR1 is MNHEY and CDR2 is SVGAGI. In nucleotides, the CDR3 is TGTGCCAGCAGTTACAACGTTCCTTACTCCGGGACTAGCGGGAGTGGGCAGTTCTTC. It codes for CASSYNVPYSGTSGSGQFF.

This clonotype has more than one count but fewer than ten. The chain combines TRBV7-2 with TRBJ2-7; D perhaps matches TRBD2 (7 bases). Germline V gives CDR1 SGHTA, CDR2 FQGNSA. CDR3 length: 17 amino acids. With 5 bases removed from V and 3 bases from J, the gap between germline ends came to 23 bases. CDR3 protein: CASSLGREGEAIYEQYV. The CDR3 nucleotides are TGTGCCAGCAGCCTAGGGAGGGAGGGGGAAGCCATCTACGAGCAGTACGTC.

The V call is TRBV11-1, the J call TRBJ2-3, with 8 bases that match TRBD2. Germline CDR1 reads SGHAT; CDR2 reads FQDESV (reference sequence). This CDR3 is built from 20 residues. V gave up 0 bases and J gave up 0 bases; unmatched junction bases: 14. The CDR3 sequence is CASSLAPTATSGSSTDTQYF. The CDR3 DNA reads TGTGCCAGCAGCTTAGCCCCGACAGCAACTAGCGGATCTAGCACAGATACGCAGTATTTT.

This clonotype turned up a few times. The rearrangement links TRBV28 to TRBJ1-5; perhaps TRBD1 as D (6 bases). CDR1 is MDHEN, CDR2 SYDVKM, per germline. The CDR3 has 15 residues. Trimming removed 3 bases from V and 2 bases from J, with 11 bases in between. Written as DNA, the CDR3 is TGTGCCAGCAGTTTCCTCAGGGGCGGCAATCAGCCCCAGCATTTT. It codes for CASSFLRGGNQPQHF.

In its sample, this clonotype was seen a few times. This chain links TRBV3-1 with TRBJ2-5; D is ambiguous. This CDR3 contains 15 residues. Trimming pared 0 bases from V and 3 bases from J, leaving 11 bases between. Germline V lookup: CDR1 LGHDT, CDR2 YNNKEL (reference sequence). DNA of the CDR3: TGTGCCAGCAGCCAAGATGACGGGTCCGAAGAGACCCAGTACTTC. Its translation is CASSQDDGSEETQYF.

This clonotype was seen many times. A junction boundary mismatches the germline segment, possibly from a read error. The rearrangement links TRBV18 to TRBJ2-5; no clear D gene. This CDR3 has 12 amino acids. The V gene's germline CDR1 is KGHSH and CDR2 LQKENI. CDR3 loop: CASAPAEETQYF. The DNA for the CDR3 is TGTGCCAGCGCACCGGCAGAAGAGACCCAGTACTTC.

This chain connects TRBV11-2 to TRBJ1-3; 10 bases match TRBD1. CDR1 is SGHAT and CDR2 is FQNNGV in the germline V gene. V shed 4 bases, J shed 1 base, and the junction held 10 bases outside the gene matches. The CDR3 extends over 18 amino acids. The CDR3 sequence: CASSYRDRGFSSGNTIYF. The CDR3 region has the DNA TGTGCCAGCAGCTACCGGGACAGGGGTTTTTCGTCTGGAAACACCATATATTTT.

This clonotype appeared a few times. This chain links TRBV20-1 with TRBJ2-2; D ambiguous. Per germline, CDR1 DFQATT and CDR2 SNEGSKA (reference sequence). V was trimmed by 3 bases and J by 3 bases, leaving 8 bases between them. The CDR3 is made up of 13 amino acids. CDR3 sequence reads: CSASSRYTGELFF. The CDR3 nucleotides are TGCAGTGCTAGTAGTCGTTACACCGGGGAGCTGTTTTTT.

This clonotype was seen repeatedly, ten times or more. The chain couples TRBV20-1 to TRBJ2-5, with 9 positions matching TRBD2. CDR1 DFQATT and CDR2 SNEGSKA come from the germline V gene (reference sequence). V dropped 5 bases and J dropped 5; count of bases not matched to a gene: 9. The CDR3 loop spans 14 amino acids. The CDR3: CSAGGGLALETQYF. CDR3 nucleotide sequence: TGCAGTGCTGGAGGGGGACTAGCCCTCGAGACCCAGTACTTC.

The J gene is TRBJ2-7, the V gene TRBV6-6; weak D call: TRBD1 (5 bases). The germline V and J ends were trimmed by 2 bases and 3 bases, with 8 bases remaining between them. Germline V gives CDR1 MNHNY, CDR2 SVGAGI (reference sequence). This CDR3 is built from 13 residues. The CDR3 spells CASSYGANYEQYF. CDR3 sequence (DNA): TGTGCCAGCAGTTACGGGGCGAACTACGAGCAGTACTTC.

V is TRBV20-1 and J is TRBJ2-1, with 13 nucleotides matching TRBD2. The CDR3 runs to 14 residues. The trim removed 4 bases at V and 9 bases at J, leaving 6 bases unmatched. Germline CDR1 reads DFQATT; CDR2 reads SNEGSKA (reference sequence). CDR3: CSAMGTSGVGEQFF. Here the CDR3 DNA reads TGCAGTGCTATGGGGACTAGCGGGGTGGGTGAGCAGTTCTTC.

In its sample, this clonotype was seen a few times. The CDR3 DNA reads TGCAGCGTGGGACTAGCGGGAGTAAACACCGGGGAGCTGTTTTTT. As protein: CSVGLAGVNTGELFF. The rearrangement links TRBV29-1 to TRBJ2-2, with 14 nucleotides matching TRBD2. Germline V CDR1 and CDR2: SQVTM, ANQGSEA. The CDR3 covers 15 residues. J was trimmed by 2 bases and V by 6 bases; bases with no gene match: 2.

This clonotype was observed a handful of times. The chain carries TRBV28 and TRBJ1-1, with 8 nucleotides matching TRBD1. The CDR3 runs to 17 residues. Germline CDR1 reads MDHEN; CDR2 reads SYDVKM. With V trimmed by 1 base and J by 4 bases, 11 bases remained unmatched. Here the CDR3 reads CASSLSPFRGLGTEAFF. Written as DNA, the CDR3 is TGTGCCAGCAGTTTATCTCCCTTCAGGGGGCTGGGCACTGAAGCTTTCTTT. Together with reference TRBV28 and TRBJ1-1, the CDR3 gives the full variable domain: DVKVTQSSRYLVKRTGEKVFLECVQDMDHENMFWYRQDPGLGLRLIYFSYDVKMKEKGDIPEGYSVSREKKERFSLILESASTNQTSMYLCASSLSPFRGLGTEAFFGQGTRLTVV.

The chain has TRBV20-1 and TRBJ1-6; 7 nucleotides line up with TRBD1. V shed 4 bases and J 5 bases; nucleotides not matched to a gene: 5. Germline V gene data show CDR1 as DFQATT and CDR2 as SNEGSKA (reference sequence). This CDR3 has 14 residues. CDR3: CSAIGGTDNSPLHF. CDR3 bases: TGCAGTGCTATCGGCGGGACAGATAATTCACCCCTCCACTTT.

This clonotype was detected a few times. The chain combines TRBV6-1 with TRBJ2-3; D call uncertain. CDR1 is MNHNS and CDR2 is SASEGT in the germline V gene. The CDR3 is 14 amino acids. V lost 7 bases, J lost 5 bases, and 16 bases lay in between. The CDR3 nucleotides read TGTGCCAGCAATCCCCGGGCGAAAGGAGATACGCAGTATTTT. It yields the protein CASNPRAKGDTQYF.

This clonotype occurred a few times. This sequence joins TRBV6-2 or TRBV6-3 and TRBJ2-5; the match to TRBD2 covers 11 bases. The CDR3 is made up of 16 amino acids. Germline CDR1 is MNHEY and CDR2 is SVGEGT. V was clipped by 6 bases and J by 1 base; unmatched bases: 7. CDR3 protein: CASSLPSGRTQETQYF. The CDR3, as DNA: TGTGCCAGCAGCCTACCTAGCGGGAGGACCCAAGAGACCCAGTACTTC.

This clonotype was seen a few times. The V gene is TRBV19, the J gene TRBJ2-5, with 13 positions matching TRBD2. Trimming took 7 bases from V and 5 from J; bases not matched to a gene: 7. CDR1 and CDR2 from the germline V gene are LNHDA and SQIVND (reference sequence). There are 15 residues in the CDR3. CDR3 nucleotides: TGTGCCAGTACTCGGACTAGCGGGAGAGGGGAGACCCAGTACTTC. It codes for CASTRTSGRGETQYF.

This clonotype was found a few times. The rearrangement links TRBV18 to TRBJ2-5; TRBD2 might be the D (5 bases). V lost 3 bases and J lost 5, with 10 bases in between. The CDR3 consists of 13 residues. Germline V gives CDR1 KGHSH, CDR2 LQKENI. The CDR3 region has the DNA TGTGCCAGCTCACCTAGGACGGGGGAGACCCAGTACTTC. It is translated as CASSPRTGETQYF. Full variable domain (rest looked up from reference TRBV18 and TRBJ2-5): NAGVMQNPRHLVRRRGQEARLRCSPMKGHSHVYWYRQLPEEGLKFMVYLQKENIIDESGMPKERFSAEFPKEGPSILRIQQVVRGDSAAYFCASSPRTGETQYFGPGTRLLVL.

The DNA for the CDR3 is TGTGCCAGCAGCTTGGAGGGGACAGGTGGATTCACTGAAGCTTTCTTT. It is translated as CASSLEGTGGFTEAFF. This sequence joins TRBV5-5 and TRBJ1-1; 8 positions agree with TRBD1. Germline-derived CDR1 and CDR2 are SGHKS and YYEKEE (reference sequence). The CDR3 totals 16 residues. The trim removed 0 bases at V and 4 bases at J, leaving 8 bases unmatched. The full variable domain, completed using reference TRBV5-5 and TRBJ1-1, is DAGVTQSPTHLIKTRGQQVTLRCSPISGHKSVSWYQQVLGQGPQFIFQYYEKEERGRGNFPDRFSARQFPNYSSELNVNALLLGDSALYLCASSLEGTGGFTEAFFGQGTRLTVV.

In its sample, this clonotype was seen a few times. The gene calls are TRBV4-1 and TRBJ2-5, with D perhaps TRBD2 (5 bases). With 1 base removed from V and 2 bases from J, the gap between germline ends came to 8 bases. Per the germline V gene, CDR1 is MGHRA and CDR2 is YSYEKL. The CDR3 totals 14 residues. CDR3 DNA: TGCGCCAGCAGCCAAGCCGGGGTACAAGAGACCCAGTACTTC. Residues: CASSQAGVQETQYF.

This clonotype was seen more than once but under ten times. The chain is built from TRBV20-1 and TRBJ2-6; 7 bases align to TRBD2. Germline CDR1 DFQATT, CDR2 SNEGSKA (reference sequence). J was trimmed by 0 bases and V by 5 bases; bases with no gene match: 4. CDR3 size: 15 residues. The CDR3, as DNA: TGCAGTGCTTCGGGGGGACCCTCTGGGGCCAACGTCCTGACTTTC. It translates to CSASGGPSGANVLTF.

This clonotype has at least ten counts. The V gene is TRBV29-1, the J gene TRBJ2-1; a possible D gene is TRBD1 (7 bases). Germline assignment: CDR1 SQVTM and CDR2 ANQGSEA. The CDR3 runs 12 residues. The CDR3: CRTVEGANEQFF. The CDR3 DNA is TGCAGGACGGTGGAGGGGGCCAATGAGCAGTTCTTC.

The chain links TRBV20-1 to TRBJ2-1, with D hard to call. Trimming stripped 0 bases from V and 5 bases from J, with 8 bases between. Germline-derived CDR1 and CDR2 are DFQATT and SNEGSKA (reference sequence). This CDR3 is 13 amino acids long. The CDR3 spells CSARERKNNEQFF. The CDR3, as DNA: TGCAGTGCTAGAGAGCGGAAAAACAATGAGCAGTTCTTC.

This sequence joins TRBV4-3 and TRBJ2-1; D is unresolved. Germline lookup yields CDR1 LGHNA and CDR2 YSLEER. V lost 0 bases, J lost 12 bases, and 12 bases lay in between. The CDR3 contains 13 residues. CDR3 residues: CASSQEERLGQFF. For the CDR3, the DNA is TGCGCCAGCAGCCAAGAAGAACGCCTAGGGCAGTTCTTC.